The 8 T cell receptor beta chains below all came from one sample that was sequenced in a study of response to subunit inactivated influenza vaccine. TCRdb processed the RT-PCR reads anew with MiXCR; each CDR3 protein has one entry. The sample has 650,000 or so distinct CDR3 sequences; roughly 15% are singletons. The sample here was PBMCs from blood, taken about 14 days before vaccination. These receptor sequences come from a man aged 45-65 years who received an inactivated influenza vaccine.

This clonotype was observed a few times. The V and J genes are TRBV9 and TRBJ2-7, with 12 positions matching TRBD2. Germline CDR1 and CDR2: SGDLS and YYNGEE. CDR3 length: 16 residues. V trimming: 0 bases; J trimming: 1 base; junction bases outside the gene matches: 2. CDR3 region: CASSVGTSGASYEQYF. CDR3 nucleotides: TGTGCCAGCAGCGTAGGGACTAGCGGGGCATCCTACGAGCAGTACTTC. Variable domain in full (rest from reference TRBV9 and TRBJ2-7): DSGVTQTPKHLITATGQRVTLRCSPRSGDLSVYWYQQSLDQGLQFLIQYYNGEERAKGNILERFSAQQFPDLHSELNLSSLELGDSALYFCASSVGTSGASYEQYFGPGTRLTVT.

The table lists this clonotype with a few counts. The CDR3 DNA reads TGTGCCAGCAGCCCAGCCCGTTGGTTACCTTACAATGAGCAGTTCTTC. Encoded protein: CASSPARWLPYNEQFF. This chain connects TRBV7-8 to TRBJ2-1, with no clear D. Deletions cut 5 bases from V and 4 bases from J, with 18 bases between. This CDR3 spans 16 amino acids. Per germline, CDR1 SGHVS and CDR2 FQNEAQ.

V gene TRBV7-2 combines with J gene TRBJ2-1, with D possibly being TRBD1 (6 bases). The CDR3 is 15 residues long. Trimming removed 6 bases from V and 0 bases from J, with 12 bases in between. Germline-derived CDR1 and CDR2 are SGHTA and FQGNSA. The CDR3 loop reads CASREQGSSYNEQFF. As DNA, the CDR3 is TGTGCCAGCAGGGAACAGGGCAGCTCCTACAATGAGCAGTTCTTC. The entire variable domain, with the rest obtained from reference TRBV7-2 and TRBJ2-1, is as follows: GAGVSQSPSNKVTEKGKDVELRCDPISGHTALYWYRQSLGQGLEFLIYFQGNSAPDKSGLPSDRFSAERTGGSVSTLTIQRTQQEDSAVYLCASREQGSSYNEQFFGPGTRLTVL.

This clonotype was observed a handful of times. This chain links TRBV3-1 with TRBJ2-1; D is unresolved. CDR1 is LGHDT and CDR2 is YNNKEL in the germline V gene (reference sequence). V lost 1 base to trimming and J lost 9 bases, with 10 bases between them. The CDR3 is 13 amino acids. For the CDR3, the DNA is TGTGCCAGCAGCCAAGTCCTTAGTCCTGAGCAGTTCTTC. As protein: CASSQVLSPEQFF.

Only a few counts were recorded for this clonotype. This chain uses TRBV5-1 with TRBJ2-7; D gene ambiguous. V was trimmed by 2 bases and J by 2 bases, leaving 17 bases between them. Germline V gives CDR1 SGHRS, CDR2 YFSETQ. The CDR3 is made up of 16 amino acids. CDR3 in DNA: TGCGCCAGCAGCTTAGTCGAACAGATCGTCCCCTACGAGCAGTACTTC. Its translation is CASSLVEQIVPYEQYF.

The V call is TRBV11-2, the J call TRBJ2-2, with D possibly matching TRBD2 (5 bases). The CDR3 sequence is 15 residues long. V lost 1 base, J lost 6 bases, and 12 bases lay in between. The germline V gene has CDR1 SGHAT and CDR2 FQNNGV. The CDR3 nucleotides are TGTGCCAGCAGCTTAGTAGTGGGAGCGTCCGGGGAGCTGTTTTTT. Its protein is CASSLVVGASGELFF.

Many counts were recorded for this clonotype. The V call is TRBV3-1, the J call TRBJ2-7; D not resolved. The CDR3 covers 14 residues. Germline V CDR1 and CDR2: LGHDT, YNNKEL (reference sequence). V was clipped by 3 bases and J by 1 base, with 10 bases between them. CDR3 bases: TGTGCCAGCAGCCATGGTGAAGGGTCCTACGAGCAGTACTTC. Its translation is CASSHGEGSYEQYF.

In its sample, this clonotype was seen many times. The chain has TRBV20-1 and TRBJ2-1, with 9 nucleotides matching TRBD2. The CDR3 extends over 14 amino acids. Germline V CDR1 and CDR2: DFQATT, SNEGSKA (reference sequence). Losses at the gene ends were 5 bases for V and 4 bases for J; bases not matched to a gene: 6. Here the CDR3 reads CSAPGTSSYNEQFF. The DNA of the CDR3 is TGCAGTGCTCCCGGGACTAGCAGTTACAATGAGCAGTTCTTC.